The rows below give T cell receptor beta chains drawn from one sample of a study of blood T cell repertoires in COVID-19. Assay: immunoSEQ multiplex PCR; the TCRdb copy retains only in-frame clones and omits some. The repertoire has roughly 230,000 clones, roughly 84% of them found once; the top ten carry 3.5% to 4%. The material sequenced was peripheral blood. These receptors were collected from a woman over 75 with acute or convalescent COVID-19. Both conserved end residues are part of each CDR3. The order of the fields is V gene, CDR3 length, J gene, clone size, D gene, CDR3 protein, CDR3 DNA. A D gene is named only where the DNA matches it firmly. Rows may omit the clone size; those that give it use once, few, many or a size class.

v_gene: TRBV12-3/TRBV12-4; len: 13; j_gene: TRBJ2-4; abundance: .; d_gene: .; CDR3aa: CASSLGTSNIQYF; CDR3nt: TGTGCCAGCAGTCTCGGGACTTCAAACATTCAGTACTTC
v_gene: TRBV5-4; len: 15; j_gene: TRBJ2-2; abundance: few; d_gene: .; CDR3aa: CASSLGARNTGELFF; CDR3nt: TGTGCCAGCAGCTTGGGGGCACGGAACACCGGGGAGCTGTTTTTT
v_gene: TRBV7-3; len: 17; j_gene: TRBJ2-3; abundance: .; d_gene: TRBD2; CDR3aa: CASSSGLAGGSVDTQYF; CDR3nt: TGTGCCAGCAGTTCCGGACTAGCGGGGGGGTCAGTAGATACGCAGTATTTT
v_gene: TRBV29-1; len: 14; j_gene: TRBJ1-3; abundance: few; d_gene: .; CDR3aa: CSAESAKPGNTIYF; CDR3nt: TGCAGCGCTGAGTCCGCGAAACCCGGAAACACCATATATTTT
v_gene: TRBV5-7; len: 19; j_gene: TRBJ1-1; abundance: .; d_gene: .; CDR3aa: CASSLAMGKQVPQNTEAFF; CDR3nt: TGTGCCAGCAGCTTGGCCATGGGTAAGCAGGTCCCGCAGAACACTGAAGCTTTCTTT
v_gene: TRBV18; len: 16; j_gene: TRBJ2-1; abundance: .; d_gene: TRBD2; CDR3aa: CASSPYTSGNYNEQFF; CDR3nt: TGTGCCAGCTCACCGTATACTAGCGGAAACTACAATGAGCAGTTCTTC
v_gene: TRBV6-1; len: 17; j_gene: TRBJ2-1; abundance: .; d_gene: TRBD2; CDR3aa: CASSVLAGGNSYNEQFF; CDR3nt: TGTGCCAGCAGTGTTCTAGCGGGGGGAAACTCCTACAATGAGCAGTTCTTC
v_gene: TRBV6-4; len: 15; j_gene: TRBJ1-2; abundance: .; d_gene: .; CDR3aa: CASSDPRFPNYGYTF; CDR3nt: TGTGCCAGCAGTGACCCCAGATTCCCTAACTATGGCTACACCTTC
v_gene: TRBV7-3; len: 13; j_gene: TRBJ2-2; abundance: .; d_gene: .; CDR3aa: CASSLDGVGELFF; CDR3nt: TGTGCCAGCAGCTTAGACGGGGTTGGGGAGCTGTTTTTT
v_gene: TRBV5-1; len: 17; j_gene: TRBJ2-3; abundance: few; d_gene: TRBD2; CDR3aa: CASSKRTSGGSTDTQYF; CDR3nt: TGCGCCAGCAGCAAACGGACTAGCGGGGGTAGCACAGATACGCAGTATTTT
v_gene: TRBV19; len: 13; j_gene: TRBJ1-4; abundance: .; d_gene: TRBD1; CDR3aa: CATRTEGAAKLFF; CDR3nt: TGTGCCACTCGAACCGAGGGGGCCGCAAAACTGTTTTTT
v_gene: TRBV5-1; len: 15; j_gene: TRBJ2-2; abundance: .; d_gene: .; CDR3aa: CASSLMSSSAGELFF; CDR3nt: TGCGCCAGCAGCTTAATGAGTAGTTCGGCCGGGGAGCTGTTTTTT
v_gene: TRBV4-3; len: 20; j_gene: TRBJ2-7; abundance: .; d_gene: TRBD2; CDR3aa: CASSFRTSGGPLPLSYEQYF; CDR3nt: TGCGCCAGCAGTTTCCGGACTAGCGGGGGACCACTCCCGCTCTCCTACGAGCAGTACTTC
v_gene: TRBV19; len: 16; j_gene: TRBJ1-1; abundance: few; d_gene: TRBD1; CDR3aa: CASSIVTGALNTEAFF; CDR3nt: TGTGCCAGTAGTATCGTGACAGGGGCTTTGAACACTGAAGCTTTCTTT
v_gene: TRBV2; len: 13; j_gene: TRBJ1-2; abundance: .; d_gene: .; CDR3aa: CASSPPSNYGYTF; CDR3nt: TGTGCCAGCTCCCCCCCCTCTAACTATGGCTACACCTTC
v_gene: TRBV21-1; len: 19; j_gene: TRBJ1-6; abundance: .; d_gene: .; CDR3aa: CASSKGTGPTIPYNSPLHF; CDR3nt: TGTGCCAGCAGCAAGGGAACAGGCCCTACTATTCCTTATAATTCACCCCTCCACTTT
v_gene: TRBV27; len: 15; j_gene: TRBJ1-2; abundance: .; d_gene: .; CDR3aa: CASSTGLQNRVGYTF; CDR3nt: TGTGCCAGCAGTACGGGACTCCAGAATAGGGTGGGCTACACCTTC
v_gene: TRBV6-6; len: 13; j_gene: TRBJ1-1; abundance: .; d_gene: TRBD1; CDR3aa: CASRGEPGGSAFF; CDR3nt: TGTGCCAGCAGAGGGGAACCAGGGGGCTCAGCTTTCTTT
v_gene: TRBV19; len: 17; j_gene: TRBJ2-1; abundance: .; d_gene: .; CDR3aa: CASSLRRDSWDHNEQFF; CDR3nt: TGTGCCAGTAGTCTCAGGCGGGACTCCTGGGATCACAATGAGCAGTTCTTC
v_gene: TRBV5-1; len: 16; j_gene: TRBJ2-1; abundance: .; d_gene: .; CDR3aa: CASSFSGSSSYNEQFF; CDR3nt: TGCGCCAGCAGCTTCTCTGGTAGTTCCTCCTACAATGAGCAGTTCTTC
v_gene: TRBV6-4; len: 16; j_gene: TRBJ1-1; abundance: once; d_gene: .; CDR3aa: CASLSGGLVLNTEAFF; CDR3nt: TGTGCCAGCCTCTCCGGGGGGCTTGTTTTGAACACTGAAGCTTTCTTT
v_gene: TRBV7-2; len: 13; j_gene: TRBJ1-6; abundance: few; d_gene: .; CDR3aa: CASSPGVNSPLHF; CDR3nt: TGTGCCAGCAGCCCGGGGGTTAATTCACCCCTCCACTTT
v_gene: TRBV6-2/TRBV6-3; len: 13; j_gene: TRBJ1-2; abundance: .; d_gene: .; CDR3aa: CASSSLGQFGYTF; CDR3nt: TGTGCCAGCAGTTCCCTCGGACAGTTTGGCTACACCTTC
v_gene: TRBV28; len: 17; j_gene: TRBJ1-5; abundance: few; d_gene: .; CDR3aa: CASSFDTERGSNQPQHF; CDR3nt: TGTGCCAGCAGTTTCGACACGGAAAGGGGCAGCAATCAGCCCCAGCATTTT
v_gene: TRBV11-3; len: 13; j_gene: TRBJ2-5; abundance: .; d_gene: .; CDR3aa: CASSFNQKETQYF; CDR3nt: TGTGCCAGCAGCTTCAACCAGAAAGAGACCCAGTACTTC
v_gene: TRBV27; len: 14; j_gene: TRBJ1-5; abundance: .; d_gene: TRBD1; CDR3aa: CASSLGTGHQPQHF; CDR3nt: TGTGCCAGCAGTTTAGGGACAGGGCATCAGCCCCAGCATTTT
v_gene: TRBV30; len: 18; j_gene: TRBJ1-4; abundance: .; d_gene: .; CDR3aa: CAWIFEVVRGQRTEKLFF; CDR3nt: TGTGCCTGGATCTTTGAGGTTGTCCGAGGACAGCGAACCGAAAAACTGTTTTTT
v_gene: TRBV12-3/TRBV12-4; len: 13; j_gene: TRBJ2-7; abundance: .; d_gene: .; CDR3aa: CASSRDTAYEQYF; CDR3nt: TGTGCCAGCAGTCGGGACACAGCTTACGAGCAGTACTTC
v_gene: TRBV6-1; len: 14; j_gene: TRBJ1-2; abundance: .; d_gene: TRBD1; CDR3aa: CASSEKGTGLGYTF; CDR3nt: TGTGCCAGCAGTGAAAAAGGGACAGGGCTTGGCTACACCTTC
v_gene: TRBV2; len: 13; j_gene: TRBJ1-1; abundance: .; d_gene: .; CDR3aa: CASGGGSDTEAFF; CDR3nt: TGTGCCAGCGGGGGGGGTTCGGACACTGAAGCTTTCTTT
v_gene: TRBV6-5; len: 14; j_gene: TRBJ2-1; abundance: .; d_gene: TRBD2; CDR3aa: CASSRGEPGGQQFF; CDR3nt: TGTGCCAGCAGTCGGGGGGAGCCGGGGGGACAGCAGTTCTTC
v_gene: TRBV27; len: 15; j_gene: TRBJ2-7; abundance: .; d_gene: TRBD1; CDR3aa: CASSSTGTGSYEQYF; CDR3nt: TGTGCCAGCAGTTCTACCGGGACAGGCTCCTACGAGCAGTACTTC
v_gene: TRBV3-1/TRBV3-2; len: 16; j_gene: TRBJ1-2; abundance: .; d_gene: .; CDR3aa: CASSQEGQGPAYGYTF; CDR3nt: TGTGCCAGCAGCCAAGAGGGGCAGGGTCCTGCCTATGGCTACACCTTC
v_gene: TRBV20-1; len: 13; j_gene: TRBJ1-2; abundance: .; d_gene: .; CDR3aa: CSASSRGRYGYTF; CDR3nt: TGCAGTGCTAGTAGCAGGGGTCGATATGGCTACACCTTC
v_gene: TRBV5-8; len: 15; j_gene: TRBJ1-1; abundance: .; d_gene: .; CDR3aa: CASSRGTIPNTEAFF; CDR3nt: TGTGCCAGCAGCCGGGGGACTATTCCGAACACTGAAGCTTTCTTT
v_gene: TRBV24-1; len: 14; j_gene: TRBJ2-5; abundance: .; d_gene: TRBD1; CDR3aa: CATSWTGGDETQYF; CDR3nt: TGTGCCACCAGCTGGACAGGGGGTGATGAGACCCAGTACTTC
v_gene: TRBV6-5; len: 13; j_gene: TRBJ1-4; abundance: few; d_gene: .; CDR3aa: CASTRASGEKLFF; CDR3nt: TGTGCCAGCACCAGGGCATCTGGTGAAAAACTGTTTTTT
v_gene: TRBV11-2; len: 11; j_gene: TRBJ1-2; abundance: .; d_gene: .; CDR3aa: CASGSILGYTF; CDR3nt: TGTGCCAGCGGGAGCATTTTGGGCTACACCTTC
v_gene: TRBV4-1; len: 15; j_gene: TRBJ2-5; abundance: .; d_gene: .; CDR3aa: CASSQYQGAGETQYF; CDR3nt: TGCGCCAGCAGCCAATACCAGGGTGCTGGGGAGACCCAGTACTTC
v_gene: TRBV5-1; len: 13; j_gene: TRBJ2-5; abundance: .; d_gene: .; CDR3aa: CASSLAFQETQYF; CDR3nt: TGCGCCAGCAGCTTGGCCTTCCAAGAGACCCAGTACTTC
v_gene: TRBV6-1; len: 14; j_gene: TRBJ1-1; abundance: .; d_gene: .; CDR3aa: CASSDPGQYTEAFF; CDR3nt: TGTGCCAGCAGTGACCCGGGACAATACACTGAAGCTTTCTTT
v_gene: TRBV6-5; len: 13; j_gene: TRBJ1-4; abundance: .; d_gene: .; CDR3aa: CASMSTIGEKLFF; CDR3nt: TGTGCCAGCATGAGTACGATCGGTGAAAAACTGTTTTTT
v_gene: TRBV14; len: 14; j_gene: TRBJ2-2; abundance: .; d_gene: TRBD2; CDR3aa: CASREAVNTGELFF; CDR3nt: TGTGCCAGCCGGGAGGCGGTGAACACCGGGGAGCTGTTTTTT
v_gene: TRBV7-3; len: 13; j_gene: TRBJ1-3; abundance: .; d_gene: .; CDR3aa: CASSLSSGNTIYF; CDR3nt: TGTGCCAGCAGCCTGAGCTCTGGAAACACCATATATTTT
v_gene: TRBV5-1; len: 15; j_gene: TRBJ2-3; abundance: .; d_gene: .; CDR3aa: CASSLAGKISDTQYF; CDR3nt: TGCGCCAGCAGCTTAGCCGGGAAGATTTCAGATACGCAGTATTTT
v_gene: TRBV6-5; len: 14; j_gene: TRBJ1-6; abundance: .; d_gene: .; CDR3aa: CASSYNRPGSPLHF; CDR3nt: TGTGCCAGCAGTTACAATAGACCAGGTTCACCCCTCCACTTT